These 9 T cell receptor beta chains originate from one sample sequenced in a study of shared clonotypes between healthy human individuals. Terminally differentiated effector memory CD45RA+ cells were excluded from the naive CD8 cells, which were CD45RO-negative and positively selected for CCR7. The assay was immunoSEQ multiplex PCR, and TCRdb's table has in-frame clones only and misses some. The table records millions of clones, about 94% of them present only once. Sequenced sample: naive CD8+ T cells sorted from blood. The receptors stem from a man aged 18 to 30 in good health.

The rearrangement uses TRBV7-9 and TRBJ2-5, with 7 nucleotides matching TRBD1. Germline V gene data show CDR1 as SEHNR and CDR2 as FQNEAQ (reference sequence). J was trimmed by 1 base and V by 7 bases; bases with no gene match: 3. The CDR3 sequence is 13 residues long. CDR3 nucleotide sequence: TGTGCCAGCAACGGGGACAGCCAAGAGACCCAGTACTTC. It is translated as CASNGDSQETQYF.

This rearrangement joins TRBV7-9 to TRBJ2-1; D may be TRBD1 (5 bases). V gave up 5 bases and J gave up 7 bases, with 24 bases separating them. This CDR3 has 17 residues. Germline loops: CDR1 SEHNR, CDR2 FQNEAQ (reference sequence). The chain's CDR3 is CASSPSDRHGVANEQFF. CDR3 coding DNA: TGTGCCAGCAGCCCCTCAGACAGACACGGAGTGGCGAATGAGCAGTTCTTC. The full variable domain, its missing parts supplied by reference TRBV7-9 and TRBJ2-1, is DTGVSQNPRHKITKRGQNVTFRCDPISEHNRLYWYRQTLGQGPEFLTYFQNEAQLEKSRLLSDRFSAERPKGSFSTLEIQRTEQGDSAMYLCASSPSDRHGVANEQFFGPGTRLTVL.

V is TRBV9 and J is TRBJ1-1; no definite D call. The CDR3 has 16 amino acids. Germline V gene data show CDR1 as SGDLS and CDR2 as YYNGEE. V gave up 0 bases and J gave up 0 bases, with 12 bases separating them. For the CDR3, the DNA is TGTGCCAGCAGCGTAGACCCGGACGCGATGAACACTGAAGCTTTCTTT. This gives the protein CASSVDPDAMNTEAFF.

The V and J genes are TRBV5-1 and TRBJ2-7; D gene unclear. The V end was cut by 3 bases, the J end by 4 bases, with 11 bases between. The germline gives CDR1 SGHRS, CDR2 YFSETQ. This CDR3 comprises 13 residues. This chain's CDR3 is CASSYRVGYEQYF. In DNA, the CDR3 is TGCGCCAGCAGCTATCGGGTGGGTTACGAGCAGTACTTC.

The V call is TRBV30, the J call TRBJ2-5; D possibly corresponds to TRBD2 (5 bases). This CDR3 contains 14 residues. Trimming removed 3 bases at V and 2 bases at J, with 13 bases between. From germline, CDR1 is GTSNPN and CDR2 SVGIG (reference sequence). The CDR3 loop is CAWSRIGGQETQYF. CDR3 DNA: TGTGCCTGGAGCCGGATAGGAGGTCAAGAGACCCAGTACTTC.

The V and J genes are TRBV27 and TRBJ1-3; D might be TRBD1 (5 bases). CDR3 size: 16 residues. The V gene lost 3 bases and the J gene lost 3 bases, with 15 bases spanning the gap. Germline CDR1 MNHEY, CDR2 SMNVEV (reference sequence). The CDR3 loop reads CASSLGPAKYGNTIYF. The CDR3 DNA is TGTGCCAGCAGTTTGGGACCGGCCAAGTATGGAAACACCATATATTTT.

CDR3 residues: CASSPGGSEAFF. The DNA for the CDR3 is TGTGCCAGCTCACCAGGAGGATCTGAAGCTTTCTTT. This chain uses TRBV18 with TRBJ1-1, with D uncertain. V was shortened by 2 bases and J by 6 bases, with 7 bases between the two germline ends. The CDR3 runs to 12 residues. Germline-derived CDR1 and CDR2 are KGHSH and LQKENI.

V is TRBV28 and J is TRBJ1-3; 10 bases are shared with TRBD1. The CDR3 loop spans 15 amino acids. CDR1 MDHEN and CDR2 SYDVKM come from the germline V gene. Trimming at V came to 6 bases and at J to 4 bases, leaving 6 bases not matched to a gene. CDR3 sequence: CASSPTGGDGNTIYF. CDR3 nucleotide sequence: TGTGCCAGCAGCCCGACAGGGGGCGACGGAAACACCATATATTTT.

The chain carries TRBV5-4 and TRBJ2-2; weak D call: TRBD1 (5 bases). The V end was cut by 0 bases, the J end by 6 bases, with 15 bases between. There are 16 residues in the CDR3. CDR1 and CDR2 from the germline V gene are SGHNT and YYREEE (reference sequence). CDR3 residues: CASSLALGALAGELFF. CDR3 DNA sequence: TGTGCCAGCAGCTTGGCCCTAGGGGCGCTAGCCGGGGAGCTGTTTTTT.